This T cell receptor beta chain emerged from a study of blood T cell repertoires in COVID-19. The CDR3 totals 15 residues. After removal of 7 bases from V and 3 bases from J, the junction contained 8 bases not matched to a gene. Germline assignment: CDR1 MNHNY and CDR2 SVGAGI (reference sequence). The assay was immunoSEQ multiplex PCR, and TCRdb's table has in-frame clones only and misses some. The sample has 150,000 to 200,000 clones; about 80% are singletons. The sample comprised peripheral blood. The origin of this receptor is a human donor with acute or convalescent COVID-19. The donor label of this sample is uncertain. The rearrangement uses TRBV6-6 and TRBJ2-1; 8 bases are shared with TRBD2. In DNA, the CDR3 is TGTGCCAGCATGCGGGGGGCGGACCTCTACAATGAGCAGTTCTTC. It yields the protein CASMRGADLYNEQFF.